This TCR beta chain was documented in a study of response to subunit inactivated influenza vaccine. Germline assignment: CDR1 MNHEY and CDR2 SVGAGI. Trimming stripped 0 bases from V and 4 bases from J, with 13 bases between. The CDR3 is 16 residues long. This clonotype was seen more than once but under ten times. TCRdb passed the RT-PCR reads through MiXCR, listing each CDR3 protein once. This repertoire shows about 520,000 distinct CDR3 sequences, over 25% found once; its top ten account for 1.9%. The specimen was CD4+ T cells sorted from PBMCs, collected 5 days after vaccination. This chain uses TRBV6-5 with TRBJ1-5, with D perhaps TRBD1 (5 bases). The TCR was taken from a man aged 45-65 years who received an inactivated influenza vaccine. The CDR3 loop reads CASSYSIGRANQPQHF. DNA for the CDR3: TGTGCCAGCAGTTACTCGATCGGCAGGGCTAATCAGCCCCAGCATTTT.